This T cell receptor (beta chain) was sequenced in a study of T cells after yellow fever vaccination. Regarding the study as a whole: Most clones from primary vaccination were detected again post-booster (approximately 96% CD4, about 88% CD8). On re-exposure, the response was weaker but peaked faster, at day 5 versus 15. Across the CD4 and CD8 compartments, a small share of clonotypes was present in both.

As regards this clonotype: Antigen unknown.

The junction had 6 bases not matched to a gene; V was cut back by 8 bases and J by 5 bases. The CDR3 is made up of 14 amino acids. CDR1 LGHDT and CDR2 YNNKEL come from the germline V gene (reference sequence). The 5'RACE template-switching step produced TCR cDNA and added a universal primer site and UMIs. Each CDR3 protein is one row after TCRdb ran MiXCR on the 5' RACE reads. The top ten hold 0.4% to 0.55% of the sample, which has 300,000 or so distinct CDR3 sequences, about an eighth seen once. The origin of this receptor is a man aged 25 to 40 who received the YFV17D yellow fever vaccine. Sequencing was performed on CD4+ T cells sorted from PBMCs, taken 45 days after the yellow fever booster vaccination. The chain couples TRBV3-1 to TRBJ1-6; 7 bases agree with TRBD1. The CDR3 nucleotides are TGTGCCAGCTCGACCGGGACAGATAATTCACCCCTCCACTTT. Translation: CASSTGTDNSPLHF.